This paragraph covers one T cell receptor (beta chain) sequence. Its antigen is currently unknown. The sample comes from a study of T cell clones after liver transplantation. Study-level points and caveats: Circulating graft-donor-reactive CD4 TCRbeta sequences fell significantly post-transplant in most of the 8 subjects. Graft donor-reactive T cells may have migrated into the graft rather than being deleted.

The CDR3 length is 16 residues. Germline CDR1 and CDR2: MNHNY and SVGAGI (reference sequence). V shed 6 bases, J shed 5 bases, and the junction held 11 bases outside the gene matches. Assay: immunoSEQ multiplex PCR; the TCRdb copy retains only in-frame clones and omits some. The data show roughly 5,200 clones, 25% to 30% seen once. Sequencing of dividing CFSE-low cells from the MLR defined alloreactive TCRbeta sequences. Pre-transplant recipient cells responded to graft donor PBMCs, splenocytes, lymph-node cells, or third-party PBMCs. This clonotype was sampled from a human patient who received a liver transplant. Some T cells may be graft donor cells. Sequenced material: CD4+ T cells from cultured PBMCs. The chain carries TRBV6-6 and TRBJ1-2; 11 positions agree with TRBD1. The CDR3 DNA is TGTGCCAGCAGACTGACCCCGGGACAGGGGGTATATGGCTACACCTTC. Amino acids: CASRLTPGQGVYGYTF.